Following are 17 T cell receptor beta chains from one sample sequenced in a study of blood T cell repertoires in COVID-19. Profiling relied on immunoSEQ multiplex PCR, and the TCRdb table lists in-frame clones only, not all of them. The table includes hundreds of thousands of clones, about four fifths detected once. The sample taken for sequencing was PBMCs or T cells enriched from blood (not recorded which). The receptors derive from a man aged 40-50 years who had been exposed to COVID-19.

The V gene is TRBV19, the J gene TRBJ1-2; possibly TRBD1 for D (6 bases). CDR1 LNHDA and CDR2 SQIVND come from the germline V gene (reference sequence). The CDR3 has 15 residues. The V and J ends lost 1 base and 6 bases respectively, with 15 bases between them. The CDR3 protein is CASSIALLGADGYTF. CDR3 DNA: TGTGCCAGTAGTATAGCATTGTTGGGGGCAGATGGCTACACCTTC.

The chain couples TRBV11-2 to TRBJ2-5; D might be TRBD2 (5 bases). The V and J ends lost 5 bases and 2 bases respectively, with 21 bases between them. Germline assignment: CDR1 SGHAT and CDR2 FQNNGV. The CDR3 extends over 17 amino acids. The CDR3 DNA sequence: TGTGCCAGCAGCCGAAACCTCGGGGTAGCGCCTCAAGAGACCCAGTACTTC. Protein sequence: CASSRNLGVAPQETQYF.

This clone was observed a single time. J is TRBJ2-3 and V is TRBV10-3; TRBD1 agrees at 10 bases. The V and J ends lost 5 bases and 4 bases, in that order; junction bases with no gene match: 6. Germline assignment: CDR1 ENHRY and CDR2 SYGVKD. The CDR3 has 15 residues. The CDR3 region has the DNA TGTGCCATCAGTCGGGACAGGGGTATCGCAGATACGCAGTATTTT. It encodes CAISRDRGIADTQYF.

The chain links TRBV7-9 to TRBJ2-7; a weak D match, TRBD1 (6 bases). CDR1 SEHNR and CDR2 FQNEAQ come from the germline V gene (reference sequence). The V and J ends lost 3 bases and 6 bases respectively, with 9 bases between them. CDR3 length: 12 residues. The CDR3 DNA reads as TGTGCCAGCAGCTTTACAGGGCTCGAGCAGTACTTC. It yields the protein CASSFTGLEQYF.

The gene calls are TRBV3-1 (or the pseudogene TRBV3-2) and TRBJ2-5, with 11 bases lining up with TRBD2. Trimming removed 8 bases from V and 1 base from J; junction bases left unmatched: 3. The germline gives CDR1 LGHDT, CDR2 YNNKEL (reference sequence). CDR3 length equals 14 residues. In nucleotides, the CDR3 is TGTGCCAGCCGCGGACTAGCGGGCCAAGAGACCCAGTACTTC. It specifies CASRGLAGQETQYF.

The chain uses TRBV5-1 and TRBJ2-1; TRBD2 agrees at 8 bases. This CDR3 comprises 15 residues. The V and J ends lost 3 bases and 7 bases, in that order; junction bases with no gene match: 9. Per germline, CDR1 SGHRS and CDR2 YFSETQ. Here the CDR3 DNA reads TGCGCCAGCAGCTCCGGACTAGCCAGGGAAAATGAGCAGTTCTTC. Protein product: CASSSGLARENEQFF. Full variable domain (rest looked up from reference TRBV5-1 and TRBJ2-1): KAGVTQTPRYLIKTRGQQVTLSCSPISGHRSVSWYQQTPGQGLQFLFEYFSETQRNKGNFPGRFSGRQFSNSRSEMNVSTLELGDSALYLCASSSGLARENEQFFGPGTRLTVL.

This chain joins TRBV5-1 and TRBJ1-4; no definite D call. Trimming removed 4 bases at V and 5 bases at J, with 12 bases between. This CDR3 contains 14 residues. Germline assignment: CDR1 SGHRS and CDR2 YFSETQ. The CDR3 is CASSMTPANEKLFF. The CDR3 nucleotides are TGCGCCAGCAGCATGACACCGGCGAATGAAAAACTGTTTTTT.

This clone was seen only a few times. The chain recombines TRBV6-5 with TRBJ2-7; 7 bases match TRBD2. J was trimmed by 4 bases and V by 7 bases; bases with no gene match: 4. CDR1 is MNHEY and CDR2 is SVGAGI in the germline V gene. The CDR3 has 12 amino acids. CDR3 nucleotide sequence: TGTGCCAGCACCGACGGGGGGTACGAGCAGTACTTC. Translated: CASTDGGYEQYF.

This chain links TRBV9 with TRBJ2-3; 7 nucleotides align to TRBD2. V gave up 1 base and J gave up 1 base; unmatched junction bases: 3. This CDR3 has 15 amino acids. The germline V gene has CDR1 SGDLS and CDR2 YYNGEE. The DNA for the CDR3 is TGTGCCAGCAGCGTAACTAGCGCGCGCACAGATACGCAGTATTTT. Its protein product is CASSVTSARTDTQYF. Full variable domain (missing parts from reference TRBV9 and TRBJ2-3): DSGVTQTPKHLITATGQRVTLRCSPRSGDLSVYWYQQSLDQGLQFLIQYYNGEERAKGNILERFSAQQFPDLHSELNLSSLELGDSALYFCASSVTSARTDTQYFGPGTRLTVL.

The genes are TRBV19 and TRBJ1-2; possibly TRBD1 for D (5 bases). CDR3 size: 18 residues. Trimming shortened V by 6 bases and J by 4 bases, and 27 bases separated the two germline ends. In germline, CDR1 is LNHDA, CDR2 SQIVND (reference sequence). The CDR3 DNA reads as TGTGCCAGTAGCTTGAGGCTGATGGACCACGGGGGAATCTATGGCTACACCTTC. Its protein product is CASSLRLMDHGGIYGYTF.

This chain uses TRBV24-1 with TRBJ1-1, with no clear D. This CDR3 has 10 residues. Trimming stripped 9 bases from V and 3 bases from J, with 4 bases between. Per the germline V gene, CDR1 is KGHDR and CDR2 is SFDVKD. In nucleotides, the CDR3 is TGTGCCACCCTTTACACTGAAGCTTTCTTT. It specifies CATLYTEAFF.

This clone was picked up a small number of times. The rearrangement joins TRBV12-3 or TRBV12-4 to TRBJ2-1, with D unresolved. The CDR3 totals 13 residues. V lost 5 bases and J 9 bases, leaving 14 bases between the germline ends. CDR3 coding DNA: TGTGCCAGCAGTGCTCCCGCGGCTTCTGAGCAGTTCTTC. Amino acid sequence: CASSAPAASEQFF.

The chain employs TRBV24-1 and TRBJ2-1, with 7 bases identical to TRBD1. This CDR3 spans 16 amino acids. Unmatched junction bases numbered 12, after V lost 5 bases and J lost 6 bases. Germline V gives CDR1 KGHDR, CDR2 SFDVKD. The DNA for the CDR3 is TGTGCCACCAGTGTTCTGCACTCTACAGGGGCCAATGAGCAGTTCTTC. Protein sequence: CATSVLHSTGANEQFF.

This chain connects TRBV2 to TRBJ2-5; D is possibly TRBD1 (5 bases). The CDR3 contains 12 residues. Trimming removed 6 bases from V and 5 bases from J, with 10 bases in between. Germline V gene lookup returns CDR1 SNHLY and CDR2 FYNNEI. The CDR3 DNA follows: TGTGCCAGCAGGGGGCCAGGGGAGACCCAGTACTTC. Translating it yields CASRGPGETQYF.

The V and J genes are TRBV7-2 and TRBJ2-7; D not certain. The CDR3 has 17 residues. The ends were cut back, 2 bases at V and 0 bases at J, with 17 bases in the middle. CDR1 is SGHTA and CDR2 is FQGNSA in the germline V gene. CDR3 DNA: TGTGCCAGCAGCTTATCCCTGAGCGAAGTACGCTCCTACGAGCAGTACTTC. Translation gives CASSLSLSEVRSYEQYF.

V usage is TRBV23-1 and J usage is TRBJ2-1; 10 bases are a match to TRBD2. TRBV23-1 is an open reading frame, and its role is uncertain. The CDR3 is 15 residues long. The junction had 9 bases not matched to a gene; V was cut back by 7 bases and J by 6 bases. The CDR3 coding sequence is TGCGCCAGCACCCGGGGGTTAGCGGGGGGCAATGAGCAGTTCTTC. It yields the protein CASTRGLAGGNEQFF.

This clone came up once. The CDR3 reads CASSWDNGNTIYF. As DNA, the CDR3 is TGTGCCAGCAGCTGGGACAATGGAAACACCATATATTTT. The chain has TRBV11-2 and TRBJ1-3; a weak D match, TRBD1 (6 bases). V was shortened by 4 bases and J by 3 bases, with 7 bases between the two germline ends. The germline CDR1 and CDR2 sequences are SGHAT and FQNNGV. The CDR3 has 13 residues.